Below, 22 T cell receptor beta chains from the same sample are listed, as sequenced in a study of graft-versus-host responses after intestinal transplantation. The antigens for these receptors are not known. Measured with immunoSEQ multiplex PCR; TCRdb has only the in-frame clones, and not every one. The top ten hold approximately 0.4% of the sample, which has just over 85,000 clones, around 92% seen once. The source material was unstimulated CD8+ T cells sorted from spleen or lymph node cells, sampled before transplant. Source of these receptors: a human donor who was the organ donor for an intestinal transplant.

V and J are TRBV7-2 and TRBJ2-5, with D possibly matching TRBD2 (7 bases). Germline lookup yields CDR1 SGHTA and CDR2 FQGNSA. The V and J ends lost 0 bases and 0 bases respectively, with 8 bases between them. The CDR3 is 15 residues long. CDR3 in DNA: TGTGCCAGCAGCTTAGCGGGGGGGCACCAAGAGACCCAGTACTTC. It codes for CASSLAGGHQETQYF.

This clone was detected once. The rearrangement joins TRBV19 to TRBJ1-6, with 7 bases lining up with TRBD1. This CDR3 spans 19 amino acids. The V segment lost 3 bases and the J segment 5 bases; nucleotides outside the gene matches: 16. Germline V gene sequence: CDR1 LNHDA, CDR2 SQIVND (reference sequence). The CDR3 DNA is TGTGCCAGTAGTATGTTTTCGGACAGGTCACTTTTGGATAATTCACCCCTCCACTTT. This translates into CASSMFSDRSLLDNSPLHF.

The chain recombines TRBV2 with TRBJ1-5; 7 positions match TRBD1. V was pared by 6 bases and J by 2 bases, with 4 bases of the junction left unmatched. Germline lookup yields CDR1 SNHLY and CDR2 FYNNEI. CDR3 length equals 14 residues. CDR3 sequence (DNA): TGTGCCAGCAGCGGAACAGGGGGCAATCAGCCCCAGCATTTT. Protein sequence: CASSGTGGNQPQHF.

This sequence joins TRBV7-2 and TRBJ2-7; TRBD1 aligns across 8 bases. This CDR3 is 17 amino acids long. The ends lost 1 base at V and 4 bases at J; junction bases unmatched: 12. Looked up from germline, CDR1 is SGHTA and CDR2 is FQGNSA. The CDR3 DNA reads as TGTGCCAGCAGCTTAGGGGCACAGGGGGTTGGAATGTACGAGCAGTACTTC. This encodes CASSLGAQGVGMYEQYF.

The genes are TRBV7-6 and TRBJ1-1, with TRBD1 matching 7 bases. The germline V gene has CDR1 SGHVS and CDR2 FNYEAQ. V gave up 5 bases and J gave up 1 base; unmatched junction bases: 7. This CDR3 contains 15 residues. The CDR3 here is CASSDRQGWNTEAFF. For the CDR3, the DNA is TGTGCCAGCAGCGACAGACAGGGTTGGAACACTGAAGCTTTCTTT.

The V and J genes are TRBV27 and TRBJ2-7; no reliable D call. The CDR3 has 13 residues. V was clipped by 4 bases and J by 4 bases, with 11 bases between them. Germline loops: CDR1 MNHEY, CDR2 SMNVEV (reference sequence). CDR3 in DNA: TGTGCCAGCAGTTACCAAGAGAATTACGAGCAGTACTTC. Encoded protein: CASSYQENYEQYF.

The chain is built from TRBV9 and TRBJ1-3; possible D gene TRBD1, 6 bases. The CDR3 totals 17 residues. V shed 2 bases and J shed 0 bases, with 15 bases lying between them. Per the germline V gene, CDR1 is SGDLS and CDR2 is YYNGEE. The CDR3 coding sequence is TGTGCCAGCAGCGTGGGGCCAGGGGACAACTCTGGAAACACCATATATTTT. Its translation: CASSVGPGDNSGNTIYF. Full variable domain (rest looked up from reference TRBV9 and TRBJ1-3): DSGVTQTPKHLITATGQRVTLRCSPRSGDLSVYWYQQSLDQGLQFLIQYYNGEERAKGNILERFSAQQFPDLHSELNLSSLELGDSALYFCASSVGPGDNSGNTIYFGEGSWLTVV.

J is TRBJ2-5 and V is TRBV19; no firm D call. V lost 4 bases to trimming and J lost 7 bases, with 13 bases between them. Germline V gene lookup returns CDR1 LNHDA and CDR2 SQIVND (reference sequence). This CDR3 contains 13 residues. In nucleotides, the CDR3 is TGTGCCAGTAGTAACCCCCTTCGAGGGACCCAGTACTTC. Protein: CASSNPLRGTQYF.

The chain has TRBV6-5 and TRBJ1-2, with D unresolved. Germline CDR1 is MNHEY and CDR2 is SVGAGI. The CDR3 is 13 residues long. The V end lost 3 bases, the J end lost 2 bases, and 7 bases lay between the germline ends. The CDR3, as DNA: TGTGCCAGCAGTTATCGGCGGAACTATGGCTACACCTTC. Encoded protein: CASSYRRNYGYTF.

This clone was recorded only once. The chain has TRBV6-5 and TRBJ1-1; 9 bases are shared with TRBD1. Germline V CDR1 and CDR2: MNHEY, SVGAGI. CDR3 size: 13 residues. V trimming: 2 bases; J trimming: 6 bases; junction bases outside the gene matches: 1. CDR3 nucleotide sequence: TGTGCCAGCAGTTACGGGACAGGGTCTGAAGCTTTCTTT. Translation gives CASSYGTGSEAFF.

This chain links TRBV7-3 with TRBJ2-3; 13 nucleotides align to TRBD2. The CDR3 loop spans 16 amino acids. Germline V lookup: CDR1 SGHTA, CDR2 FQGTGA. V was pared by 3 bases and J by 1 base, with 1 base of the junction left unmatched. CDR3 region: CASSFGLAGGTDTQYF. The DNA for the CDR3 is TGTGCCAGCAGCTTTGGACTAGCGGGGGGCACAGATACGCAGTATTTT.

The chain employs TRBV9 and TRBJ1-2, with TRBD1 as a possible D gene (6 bases). There are 14 residues in the CDR3. Germline V gene data show CDR1 as SGDLS and CDR2 as YYNGEE. V was clipped by 0 bases and J by 8 bases, with 14 bases between them. CDR3 residues: CASSVAGRGGGYTF. The CDR3 nucleotides read TGTGCCAGCAGCGTAGCGGGCAGGGGCGGAGGCTACACCTTC.

This clone appeared once. V is TRBV25-1 and J is TRBJ1-1; the D is unclear. This CDR3 spans 13 amino acids. Trimming removed 6 bases at V and 1 base at J, with 9 bases between. Germline CDR1 reads MGHDK; CDR2 reads SYGVNS. CDR3 nucleotides: TGTGCCAGCAGGGCACACCCGAACACTGAAGCTTTCTTT. Protein sequence: CASRAHPNTEAFF. Full variable domain (outside the CDR3, taken from reference TRBV25-1 and TRBJ1-1): EADIYQTPRYLVIGTGKKITLECSQTMGHDKMYWYQQDPGMELHLIHYSYGVNSTEKGDLSSESTVSRIRTEHFPLTLESARPSHTSQYLCASRAHPNTEAFFGQGTRLTVV.

The gene calls are TRBV7-2 and TRBJ2-3, with TRBD2 matching 10 bases. V was clipped by 6 bases and J by 4 bases; unmatched bases: 10. The CDR3 has 16 amino acids. Germline assignment: CDR1 SGHTA and CDR2 FQGNSA. CDR3: CASRPSSGGAADTQYF. The CDR3 coding sequence is TGTGCCAGCAGGCCTTCCAGCGGGGGGGCTGCAGATACGCAGTATTTT.

The chain recombines TRBV28 with TRBJ2-1; 8 positions match TRBD2. The CDR3 has 17 amino acids. V dropped 8 bases and J dropped 4; count of bases not matched to a gene: 16. Germline V gene data show CDR1 as MDHEN and CDR2 as SYDVKM. The CDR3 DNA reads TGTGCCAGCGCCATAGAAAGCGGGGGACTTCTTTACAATGAGCAGTTCTTC. Protein: CASAIESGGLLYNEQFF.

The V gene is TRBV6-1, the J gene TRBJ1-2, with 8 bases aligning to TRBD1. The CDR3 is made up of 12 amino acids. V shed 8 bases and J 8 bases; nucleotides not matched to a gene: 7. Germline CDR1 reads MNHNS; CDR2 reads SASEGT. Here the CDR3 DNA reads TGTGCCAGCGGTTCAGGGGGCTGGGGCTACACCTTC. Its protein product is CASGSGGWGYTF.

This sequence joins TRBV4-2 and TRBJ2-7; weak D call: TRBD2 (6 bases). Germline lookup yields CDR1 LGHNA and CDR2 YNFKEQ. Trimming cost V 1 base and J 2 bases, with 12 bases left between them. There are 15 residues in the CDR3. The CDR3 sequence: CASSQVPSATYEQYF. CDR3 sequence (DNA): TGTGCCAGCAGCCAAGTCCCTAGCGCCACCTACGAGCAGTACTTC.

CDR3 protein: CASSFWWEGTETDTQYF. The CDR3 DNA reads TGTGCCAGCAGCTTTTGGTGGGAGGGCACGGAAACAGATACGCAGTATTTT. V and J are TRBV13 and TRBJ2-3, with 7 bases matching TRBD2. The CDR3 contains 17 residues. The germline gives CDR1 PRHDT, CDR2 FYEKMQ (reference sequence). Losses at the gene ends were 3 bases for V and 3 bases for J; bases not matched to a gene: 12. The variable domain in full, completed from reference TRBV13 and TRBJ2-3, reads AAGVIQSPRHLIKEKRETATLKCYPIPRHDTVYWYQQGPGQDPQFLISFYEKMQSDKGSIPDRFSAQQFSDYHSELNMSSLELGDSALYFCASSFWWEGTETDTQYFGPGTRLTVL.

The chain employs TRBV6-1 and TRBJ2-7; D perhaps matches TRBD2 (5 bases). Trimming pared 7 bases from V and 2 bases from J, leaving 9 bases between. The germline gives CDR1 MNHNS, CDR2 SASEGT. The CDR3 loop spans 12 amino acids. The CDR3 nucleotides are TGTGCCAGCAACGGACTTGCCTACGAGCAGTACTTC. This translates into CASNGLAYEQYF.

The J gene is TRBJ1-1, the V gene TRBV30, with D possibly matching TRBD1 (5 bases). CDR1 and CDR2 (germline): GTSNPN, SVGIG (reference sequence). This CDR3 has 14 residues. V was trimmed by 2 bases and J by 5 bases, leaving 15 bases between them. This CDR3 is CAWSKDERGTEAFF. Here the CDR3 DNA reads TGTGCCTGGAGTAAGGATGAGCGGGGGACTGAAGCTTTCTTT.

This clone has only one observation. V is TRBV6-6 and J is TRBJ2-7, with D maybe TRBD1 (6 bases). V dropped 7 bases and J dropped 3 bases, with 13 bases sitting between them. This CDR3 has 13 residues. CDR1 and CDR2 from the germline V gene are MNHNY and SVGAGI (reference sequence). CDR3 region: CASTGQSSYEQYF. Here the CDR3 DNA reads TGTGCCAGCACCGGACAGAGTAGCTACGAGCAGTACTTC.

The V gene is TRBV9, the J gene TRBJ1-5; 7 nucleotides match TRBD1. The germline gives CDR1 SGDLS, CDR2 YYNGEE. This CDR3 is built from 13 residues. The V and J ends lost 7 bases and 3 bases, in that order; junction bases with no gene match: 4. DNA for the CDR3: TGTGCCAGCGCGACAGGGATCAATCAGCCCCAGCATTTT. It is translated as CASATGINQPQHF.